This T cell receptor (beta chain) was profiled in a study of CD8+CD57+ T cells in acquired aplastic anemia. Findings of the study overall: Significance was not reached for CD8+ Simpson's diversity between patients and controls.

Comment on this clonotype: What it recognizes is unknown.

Using genomic DNA as the template, TCR beta VDJ and CDR3 profiling was carried out. Via MiXCR, TCRdb re-called the reads, giving one row per CDR3 protein. The sample has some 42,000 distinct CDR3 sequences; 68% are singletons. The ends were cut back, 3 bases at V and 0 bases at J, with 9 bases in the middle. The CDR3 runs 16 residues. The germline gives CDR1 LNHDA, CDR2 SQIVND (reference sequence). Sequences were obtained from sorted CD4+, CD8+, or CD8+CD57+ T cells (not recorded which) from PBMCs. This sequence was found in a human donor in good health, serving as a control. J is TRBJ2-6 and V is TRBV19; D is undetermined. The DNA of the CDR3 is TGTGCCAGTAGTATTATTCGGACCTCTGGGGCCAACGTCCTGACTTTC. As protein: CASSIIRTSGANVLTF.